This T cell receptor beta chain is from a study of control samples from healthy donors and cancer patients. The assay was immunoSEQ multiplex PCR, and TCRdb's table has in-frame clones only and misses some. The sample lists 97,000 or so clones; 92% were seen once. Trimming took off 11 bases at V and 2 bases at J, with 16 bases between the two ends. The germline gives CDR1 WSHSY, CDR2 SAAADI. This CDR3 is 13 amino acids long. The sequencing sample was made of blood. The V and J genes are TRBV10-2 and TRBJ2-7; a possible D gene is TRBD1 (5 bases). The sequence came from a woman aged 18-29 years in good health. DNA for the CDR3: TGCGCCGCAACGGGTGACAGCACCTACGAGCAGTACTTC. This translates into CAATGDSTYEQYF.